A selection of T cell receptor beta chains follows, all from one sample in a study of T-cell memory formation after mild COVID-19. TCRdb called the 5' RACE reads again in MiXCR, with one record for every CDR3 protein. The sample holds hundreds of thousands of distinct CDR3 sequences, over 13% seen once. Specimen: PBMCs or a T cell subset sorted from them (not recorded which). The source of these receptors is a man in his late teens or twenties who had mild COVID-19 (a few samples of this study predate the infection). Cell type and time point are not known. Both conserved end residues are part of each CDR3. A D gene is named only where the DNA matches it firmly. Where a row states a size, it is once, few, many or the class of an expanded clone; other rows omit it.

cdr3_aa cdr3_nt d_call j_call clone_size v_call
CASSPTGGNSVTGELFF TGTGCCAGCAGCCCGACAGGGGGGAATTCGGTCACCGGGGAGCTGTTTTTT TRBD1 TRBJ2-2 few TRBV11-2
CASSDGSFSNGNTIYF TGTGCCAGCAGTGATGGGTCTTTCTCTAACGGAAACACCATATATTTT - TRBJ1-3 few TRBV25-1
CASSLGGGSHTQYF TGTGCCAGCAGTTTAGGCGGGGGGAGCCATACGCAGTATTTT TRBD2 TRBJ2-3 many TRBV12-3/TRBV12-4
CASSLTGGWYGYTF TGTGCCAGCAGCTTGACGGGAGGGTGGTATGGCTACACCTTC - TRBJ1-2 - TRBV7-6
CASSVRQGSHEQYF TGTGCCAGCAGCGTCCGACAGGGGAGTCACGAGCAGTACTTC TRBD1 TRBJ2-7 many TRBV7-9
CASTYDGGETQYF TGTGCCAGCACCTACGACGGTGGCGAGACCCAGTACTTC - TRBJ2-5 - TRBV6-5
CATRGSGRTDTQYF TGTGCCACTCGGGGATCGGGCCGCACAGATACGCAGTATTTT - TRBJ2-3 few TRBV24-1
CSAEGGTGVYNEQFF TGCAGTGCCGAGGGGGGCACAGGAGTTTACAATGAGCAGTTCTTC - TRBJ2-1 - TRBV20-1
CASSFRTSGSTGELFF TGTGCCAGCAGCTTCCGGACTAGCGGTAGCACCGGGGAGCTGTTTTTT TRBD2 TRBJ2-2 few TRBV13
CASSHQLGTAGEPYEQYF TGCGCCAGCAGCCACCAACTCGGGACTGCGGGGGAGCCCTACGAGCAGTACTTC TRBD2 TRBJ2-7 few TRBV4-3
CASSLTEGGKLFF TGCGCCAGCAGCCTGACAGAAGGAGGAAAACTGTTTTTT - TRBJ1-4 few TRBV4-1
CASSLQISNTEAFF TGCGCCAGCAGCTTACAGATCTCGAACACTGAAGCTTTCTTT - TRBJ1-1 few TRBV5-1
CSARDRTSGGLTQYF TGCAGTGCTAGAGATCGCACTAGCGGGGGACTAACGCAGTATTTT TRBD2 TRBJ2-3 - TRBV20-1
CASSLAGDTEAFF TGTGCCAGCAGTTTAGCAGGGGACACTGAAGCTTTCTTT - TRBJ1-1 many TRBV28
CASSLAPTNEKLFF TGCGCCAGCAGCTTGGCCCCAACTAATGAAAAACTGTTTTTT - TRBJ1-4 - TRBV5-1
CASSQLDGDYEQYF TGCGCCAGCAGCCAACTTGACGGAGACTACGAGCAGTACTTC - TRBJ2-7 few TRBV4-1
CAWSLDFRDYEQYF TGTGCCTGGAGTCTCGATTTCAGGGACTACGAGCAGTACTTC - TRBJ2-7 - TRBV30
CASSVEADMNTEAFF TGTGCCAGCAGCGTAGAGGCAGACATGAACACTGAAGCTTTCTTT - TRBJ1-1 few TRBV9
CASSQSPGGTEAFF TGCGCCAGCAGCCAATCCCCAGGGGGTACTGAAGCTTTCTTT TRBD1 TRBJ1-1 few TRBV5-1
CASSVGQLSYGYTF TGTGCCAGCAGCGTCGGACAATTATCCTATGGCTACACCTTC - TRBJ1-2 - TRBV5-5
CATSSGPGQGAFEQYF TGTGCCACCAGCAGCGGGCCGGGACAGGGGGCGTTCGAGCAGTACTTC TRBD1 TRBJ2-7 few TRBV15
CASSLGVAGGNYEQYF TGTGCCAGCAGCTTAGGGGTGGCGGGGGGCAACTACGAGCAGTACTTC TRBD2 TRBJ2-7 - TRBV7-6
CASSFRRGRQPQHF TGTGCCAGCAGTTTTCGCAGGGGCAGACAGCCCCAGCATTTT - TRBJ1-5 few TRBV12-3/TRBV12-4
CASSQEGSLNTEAFF TGTGCCAGCAGCCAGGAGGGGTCACTAAACACTGAAGCTTTCTTT - TRBJ1-1 few TRBV4-2
CSGKGANTGELFF TGCAGTGGAAAGGGTGCGAACACCGGGGAGCTGTTTTTT - TRBJ2-2 - TRBV20-1
CASSFWTEDIEQFF TGTGCCAGCAGCTTCTGGACCGAGGATATTGAGCAGTTCTTC - TRBJ2-1 few TRBV7-2
CASSLAPAQETQYF TGCGCCAGCAGCTTGGCCCCGGCTCAAGAGACCCAGTACTTC - TRBJ2-5 few TRBV5-1
CASSYRGSSYNEQFF TGTGCCAGCAGCTACAGGGGTAGCTCCTACAATGAGCAGTTCTTC TRBD1 TRBJ2-1 many TRBV7-9
CASSYSSGGNQPQHF TGTGCCAGCAGTTACTCGTCAGGGGGCAATCAGCCCCAGCATTTT - TRBJ1-5 - TRBV6-6
CASSLGKKHLTGELFF TGCGCCAGCAGCTTGGGAAAGAAGCACCTCACCGGGGAGCTGTTTTTT - TRBJ2-2 many TRBV5-1
CASSSGGRDTQYF TGTGCCAGCAGTTCAGGCGGGAGAGATACGCAGTATTTT TRBD2 TRBJ2-3 - TRBV27
CASSQVGQVHEQFF TGCGCCAGCAGCCAAGTGGGACAGGTCCATGAGCAGTTCTTC TRBD1 TRBJ2-1 few TRBV4-1
CASSLALGPTDTQYF TGTGCCAGCAGCTTGGCCCTAGGGCCCACAGATACGCAGTATTTT - TRBJ2-3 - TRBV7-2
CASSPSSSEAFF TGTGCCAGCAGCCCATCCTCCTCAGAAGCTTTCTTT - TRBJ1-1 - TRBV11-2
CASWDFGDYGYTF TGTGCCAGCTGGGATTTCGGAGACTATGGCTACACCTTC - TRBJ1-2 - TRBV2
CASSFRFGFETQYF TGTGCCAGCAGCTTCCGTTTCGGGTTTGAGACCCAGTACTTC - TRBJ2-5 - TRBV7-8
CASHLGGMNEQFF TGTGCCAGCCACCTCGGGGGGATGAATGAGCAGTTCTTC TRBD2 TRBJ2-1 - TRBV5-4
CASSQETVNTEAFF TGCGCCAGCAGCCAAGAAACAGTAAACACTGAAGCTTTCTTT - TRBJ1-1 - TRBV4-1
CASSPTSGGAGFKEQFF TGTGCCAGCAGCCCGACTAGCGGGGGGGCCGGTTTCAAGGAGCAGTTCTTC TRBD2 TRBJ2-1 few TRBV7-9
CASSSMRRGVNEQFF TGTGCCAGCAGCTCAATGCGGCGGGGAGTCAATGAGCAGTTCTTC - TRBJ2-1 few TRBV12-3/TRBV12-4
CATSDGTGLYADTQYF TGTGCCACCAGTGATGGAACCGGTCTTTATGCAGATACGCAGTATTTT - TRBJ2-3 few TRBV24-1
CASSLDRVKGYTF TGTGCCAGCAGCTTGGACAGGGTTAAGGGCTACACCTTC TRBD1 TRBJ1-2 - TRBV7-2
CASSTLAGSGDTQYF TGCGCCAGCAGCACCCTAGCGGGGTCCGGAGATACGCAGTATTTT TRBD2 TRBJ2-3 many TRBV5-1
CASSYFGGANQPQHF TGTGCCAGCAGTTACTTCGGGGGTGCGAATCAGCCCCAGCATTTT - TRBJ1-5 - TRBV6-2/TRBV6-3
CASSYNQGNQETQYF TGTGCCAGCAGTTACAACCAGGGAAACCAAGAGACCCAGTACTTC - TRBJ2-5 few TRBV6-5
CASSVVGVNTDTQYF TGCGCCAGCAGCGTGGTGGGGGTCAACACAGATACGCAGTATTTT - TRBJ2-3 - TRBV5-1
CAISESNGGVSYNEQFF TGTGCCATCAGTGAGTCGAACGGGGGCGTCTCCTACAATGAGCAGTTCTTC - TRBJ2-1 - TRBV10-3
CASGNAGDTQYF TGCGCCAGCGGGAATGCTGGAGATACGCAGTATTTT - TRBJ2-3 many TRBV5-1
CASSTRQNSPLHF TGTGCCAGCAGCACCCGACAGAATTCACCCCTCCACTTT - TRBJ1-6 few TRBV7-9
CAWRRLAGGTDTQYF TGTGCCTGGAGAAGATTAGCGGGGGGGACAGATACGCAGTATTTT TRBD2 TRBJ2-3 - TRBV30
CASSVLRNEQFF TGTGCCAGCAGCGTTCTGAGGAATGAGCAGTTCTTC - TRBJ2-1 few TRBV3-1
CASRASGGGGYTF TGTGCCAGCCGGGCCTCGGGAGGTGGTGGCTACACCTTC - TRBJ1-2 - TRBV4-2
CASSFSLETQYF TGTGCCAGCAGCTTCTCCTTGGAGACCCAGTACTTC - TRBJ2-5 many TRBV7-8
CASSLYLGLDEQYF TGTGCCAGCAGTTTATATCTGGGACTAGACGAGCAGTACTTC TRBD2 TRBJ2-7 many TRBV12-3/TRBV12-4
CASSLGTSGGFTDTQYF TGTGCCAGCAGCTTAGGGACTAGCGGGGGGTTCACAGATACGCAGTATTTT TRBD2 TRBJ2-3 - TRBV7-6
CSARAPAGWTQYF TGCAGTGCTAGAGCCCCGGCAGGTTGGACCCAGTACTTC - TRBJ2-5 - TRBV20-1
CASSWDGPYSNQPQHF TGTGCCAGCTCCTGGGACGGACCTTATAGCAATCAGCCCCAGCATTTT - TRBJ1-5 few TRBV6-1
CASSLGYSGNTIYF TGCGCCAGCAGTTTGGGGTACTCTGGAAACACCATATATTTT - TRBJ1-3 many TRBV5-1
CASSEDGRRGQPQHF TGTGCCAGCAGTGAAGACGGCAGGCGAGGGCAGCCCCAGCATTTT - TRBJ1-5 few TRBV6-1